Following are 2 T cell receptor beta chains from one sample sequenced in a study of beta chain features in type 1 diabetes. The study's findings and limits: Moderate yet significant TCRB CDR3 shortening was seen in Type 1 diabetes patients in all four CD4+ subsets.

The sequenced template was cDNA made from the entire isolated RNA. Sequencing was performed with immunoSEQ multiplex PCR; in TCRdb, only in-frame clones are kept and a portion is missing. The table includes some 700,000 clones, 10% to 15% detected once. Their antigens remain unidentified. Sequencing input: naive CD4+ T cells from blood. Receptors originate from a man aged 18 to 29 with type 1 diabetes.

V is TRBV10-3 and J is TRBJ1-5; no reliable D call. Trimming pared 10 bases from V and 7 bases from J, leaving 17 bases between. This CDR3 is 13 amino acids long. Germline V lookup: CDR1 ENHRY, CDR2 SYGVKD. DNA of the CDR3: TGTGCCACCGCTAGTACATTTGAGCAGCCCCAGCATTTT. Its protein product is CATASTFEQPQHF.

This clone was seen only a few times. The rearrangement joins TRBV4-1 to TRBJ2-5; a possible D gene is TRBD1 (6 bases). Trimming shortened V by 2 bases and J by 2 bases, and 12 bases separated the two germline ends. The CDR3 has 15 amino acids. Germline V gene data show CDR1 as MGHRA and CDR2 as YSYEKL. The CDR3 DNA follows: TGCGCCAGCAGCCAAACGACAGGCCCTCAAGAGACCCAGTACTTC. Translating gives CASSQTTGPQETQYF.